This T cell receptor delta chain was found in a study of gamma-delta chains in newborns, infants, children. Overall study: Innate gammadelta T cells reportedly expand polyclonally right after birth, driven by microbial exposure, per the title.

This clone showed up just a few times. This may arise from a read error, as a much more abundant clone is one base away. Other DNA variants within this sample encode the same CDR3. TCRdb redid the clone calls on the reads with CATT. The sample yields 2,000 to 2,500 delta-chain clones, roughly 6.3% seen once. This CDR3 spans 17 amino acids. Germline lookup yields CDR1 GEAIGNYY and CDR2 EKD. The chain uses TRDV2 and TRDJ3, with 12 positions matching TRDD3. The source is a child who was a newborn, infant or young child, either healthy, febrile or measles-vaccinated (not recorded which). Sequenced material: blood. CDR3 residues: CACDVLGDTWDTRQMFF. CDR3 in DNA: TGTGCCTGTGACGTACTGGGGGATACCTGGGACACCCGGCAGATGTTTTTC.